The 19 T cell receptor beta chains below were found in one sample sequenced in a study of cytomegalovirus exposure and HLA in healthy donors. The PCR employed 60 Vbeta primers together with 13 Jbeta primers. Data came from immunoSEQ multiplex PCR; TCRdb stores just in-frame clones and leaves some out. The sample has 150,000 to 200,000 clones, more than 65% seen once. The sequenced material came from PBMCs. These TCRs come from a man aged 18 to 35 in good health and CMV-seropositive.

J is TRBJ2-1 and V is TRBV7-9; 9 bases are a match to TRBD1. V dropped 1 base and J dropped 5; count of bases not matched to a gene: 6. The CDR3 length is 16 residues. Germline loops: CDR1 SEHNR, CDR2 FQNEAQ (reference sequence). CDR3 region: CASSLERDRAHNEQFF. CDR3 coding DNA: TGTGCCAGCAGCTTAGAACGGGACAGGGCTCACAATGAGCAGTTCTTC.

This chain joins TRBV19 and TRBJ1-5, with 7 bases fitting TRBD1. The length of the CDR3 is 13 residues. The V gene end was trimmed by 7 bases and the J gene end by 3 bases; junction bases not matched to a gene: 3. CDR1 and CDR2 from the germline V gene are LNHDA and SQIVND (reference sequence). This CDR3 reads CASMGQFNQPQHF. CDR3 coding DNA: TGTGCCAGTATGGGACAGTTCAATCAGCCCCAGCATTTT. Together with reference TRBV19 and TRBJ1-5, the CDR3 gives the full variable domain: DGGITQSPKYLFRKEGQNVTLSCEQNLNHDAMYWYRQDPGQGLRLIYYSQIVNDFQKGDIAEGYSVSREKKESFPLTVTSAQKNPTAFYLCASMGQFNQPQHFGDGTRLSIL.

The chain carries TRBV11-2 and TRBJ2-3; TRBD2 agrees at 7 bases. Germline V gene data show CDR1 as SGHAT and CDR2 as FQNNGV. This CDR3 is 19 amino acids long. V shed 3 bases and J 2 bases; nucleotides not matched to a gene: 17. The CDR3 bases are TGTGCCAGCAGCTTCGACACGAGCGGGACTTACCCTCTCACAGATACGCAGTATTTT. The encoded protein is CASSFDTSGTYPLTDTQYF.

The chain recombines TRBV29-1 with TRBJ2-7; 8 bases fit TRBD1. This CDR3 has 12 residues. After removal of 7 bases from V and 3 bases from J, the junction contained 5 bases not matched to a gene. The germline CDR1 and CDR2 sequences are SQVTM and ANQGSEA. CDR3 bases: TGCAGCGGACAGGGGCAAGGCTACGAGCAGTACTTC. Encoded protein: CSGQGQGYEQYF.

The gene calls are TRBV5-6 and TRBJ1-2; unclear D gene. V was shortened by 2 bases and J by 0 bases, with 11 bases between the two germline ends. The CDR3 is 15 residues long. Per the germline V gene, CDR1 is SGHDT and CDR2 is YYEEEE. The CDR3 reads CASSLNRISNYGYTF. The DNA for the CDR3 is TGTGCCAGCAGCTTAAACAGAATATCTAACTATGGCTACACCTTC.

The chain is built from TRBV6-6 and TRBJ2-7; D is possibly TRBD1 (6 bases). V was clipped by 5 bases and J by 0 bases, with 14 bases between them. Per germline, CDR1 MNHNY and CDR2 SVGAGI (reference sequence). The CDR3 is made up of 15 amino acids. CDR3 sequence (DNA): TGTGCCAGCAGTGCCCCGGACAGTTACTCCTACGAGCAGTACTTC. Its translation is CASSAPDSYSYEQYF.

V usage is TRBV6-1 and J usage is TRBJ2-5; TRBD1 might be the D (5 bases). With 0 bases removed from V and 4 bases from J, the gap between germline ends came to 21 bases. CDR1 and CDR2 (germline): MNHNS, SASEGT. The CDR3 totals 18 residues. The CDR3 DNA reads TGTGCCAGCAGTGAAGCCCCACCTAGTGGGGCCTCCGGAGAGACCCAGTACTTC. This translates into CASSEAPPSGASGETQYF.

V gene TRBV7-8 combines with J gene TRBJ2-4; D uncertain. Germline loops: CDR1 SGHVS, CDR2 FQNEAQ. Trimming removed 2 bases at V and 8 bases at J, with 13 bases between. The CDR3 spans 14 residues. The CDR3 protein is CASSLFASDDIQYF. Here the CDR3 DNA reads TGTGCCAGCAGCTTATTTGCTAGTGATGACATTCAGTACTTC.

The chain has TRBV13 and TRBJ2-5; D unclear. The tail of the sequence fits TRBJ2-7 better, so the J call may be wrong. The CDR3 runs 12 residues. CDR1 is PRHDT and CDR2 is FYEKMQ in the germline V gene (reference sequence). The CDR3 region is CASSLDRNEQYF. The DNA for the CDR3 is TGTGCCAGCAGCTTAGACCGTAACGAGCAGTACTTC.

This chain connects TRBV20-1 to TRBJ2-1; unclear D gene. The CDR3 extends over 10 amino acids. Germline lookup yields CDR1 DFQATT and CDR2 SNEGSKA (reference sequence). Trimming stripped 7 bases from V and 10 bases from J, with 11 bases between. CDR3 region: CSGRGNEQFF. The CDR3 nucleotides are TGCAGTGGCCGCGGAAACGAGCAGTTCTTC.

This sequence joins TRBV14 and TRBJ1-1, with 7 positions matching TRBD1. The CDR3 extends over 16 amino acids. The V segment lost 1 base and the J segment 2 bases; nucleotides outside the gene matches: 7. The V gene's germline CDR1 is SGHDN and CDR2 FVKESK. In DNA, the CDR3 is TGTGCCAGCAGCCAAGCCTACGGGACAGCCAACACTGAAGCTTTCTTT. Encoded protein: CASSQAYGTANTEAFF.

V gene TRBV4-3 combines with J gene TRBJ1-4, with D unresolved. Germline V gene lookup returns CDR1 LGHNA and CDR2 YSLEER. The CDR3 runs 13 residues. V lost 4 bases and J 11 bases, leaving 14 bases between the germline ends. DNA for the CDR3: TGCGCCAGCAGCCCCGGGAGGATGGGGAAACTGTTTTTT. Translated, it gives CASSPGRMGKLFF.

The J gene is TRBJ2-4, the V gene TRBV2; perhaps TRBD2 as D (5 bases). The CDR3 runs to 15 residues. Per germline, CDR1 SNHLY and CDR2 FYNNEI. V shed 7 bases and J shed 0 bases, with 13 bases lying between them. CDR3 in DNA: TGTGCCAGCACCCGGGGAAAGCAAGCCAAAAACATTCAGTACTTC. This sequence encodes CASTRGKQAKNIQYF.

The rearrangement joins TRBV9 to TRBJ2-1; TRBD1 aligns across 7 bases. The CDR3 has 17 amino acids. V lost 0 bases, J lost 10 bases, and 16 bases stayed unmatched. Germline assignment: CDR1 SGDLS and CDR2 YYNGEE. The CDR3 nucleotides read TGTGCCAGCAGCGTAGCTATTAAGGGACAGCACGACCAGGAGCAGTTCTTC. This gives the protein CASSVAIKGQHDQEQFF.

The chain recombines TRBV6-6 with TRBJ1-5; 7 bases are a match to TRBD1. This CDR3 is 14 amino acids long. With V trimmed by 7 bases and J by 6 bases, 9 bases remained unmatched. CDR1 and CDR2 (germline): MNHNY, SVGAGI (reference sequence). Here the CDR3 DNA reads TGTGCCAGCACCCTGGGACAGAATATTCAGCCCCAGCATTTT. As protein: CASTLGQNIQPQHF.

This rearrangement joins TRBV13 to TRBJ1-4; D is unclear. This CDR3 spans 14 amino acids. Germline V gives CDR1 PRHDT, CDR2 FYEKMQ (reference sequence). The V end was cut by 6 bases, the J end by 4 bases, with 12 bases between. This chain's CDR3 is CASSSQSFNEKLFF. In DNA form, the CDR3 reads TGTGCCAGCAGTTCACAAAGTTTTAATGAAAAACTGTTTTTT.

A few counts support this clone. The DNA for the CDR3 is TGTGCCAGCACCAAACCCAACTCAGGTCAGCCCCAGCATTTT. It yields the protein CASTKPNSGQPQHF. V is TRBV2 and J is TRBJ1-5; D remains unclear. The V gene lost 7 bases and the J gene lost 6 bases, with 16 bases spanning the gap. This CDR3 has 14 amino acids. Germline V CDR1 and CDR2: SNHLY, FYNNEI.

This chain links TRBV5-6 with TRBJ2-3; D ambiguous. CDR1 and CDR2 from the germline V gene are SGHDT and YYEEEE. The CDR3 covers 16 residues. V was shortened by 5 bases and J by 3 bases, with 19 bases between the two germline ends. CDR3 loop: CASSYPSLGVTDTQYF. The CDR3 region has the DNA TGTGCCAGCAGTTACCCGTCCCTTGGAGTGACAGATACGCAGTATTTT.

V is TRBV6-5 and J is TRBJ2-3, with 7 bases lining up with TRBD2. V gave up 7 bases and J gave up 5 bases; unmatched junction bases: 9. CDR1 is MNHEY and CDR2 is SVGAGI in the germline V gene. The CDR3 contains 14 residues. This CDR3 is CASMGFGEGDTQYF. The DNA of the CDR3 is TGTGCCAGCATGGGGTTCGGGGAGGGAGATACGCAGTATTTT.